These 30 T cell receptor beta chains originate from one sample sequenced in a study of blood T cell repertoires in COVID-19. The repertoire was sequenced with immunoSEQ multiplex PCR; TCRdb's copy has only in-frame clones and lacks some. The data hold some 390,000 clones, with around nine tenths observed a single time. The sequenced sample was peripheral blood. The receptor source for this set is a woman in her thirties or forties with COVID-19, enrolled during active disease.

The chain combines TRBV27 with TRBJ2-1; 10 nucleotides match TRBD2. CDR3 size: 15 residues. V gave up 6 bases and J gave up 4 bases; unmatched junction bases: 6. The germline V gene has CDR1 MNHEY and CDR2 SMNVEV (reference sequence). CDR3 loop: CASRTRTSGYNEQFF. For the CDR3, the DNA is TGTGCCAGCAGAACCCGGACTAGCGGTTACAATGAGCAGTTCTTC.

The rearrangement joins TRBV5-1 to TRBJ2-2; TRBD2 might be the D (6 bases). V was clipped by 4 bases and J by 1 base, with 11 bases between them. Germline loops: CDR1 SGHRS, CDR2 YFSETQ. CDR3 length: 15 amino acids. The CDR3: CASSPGGGNTGELFF. DNA for the CDR3: TGCGCCAGCAGCCCCGGGGGAGGGAACACCGGGGAGCTGTTTTTT.

The CDR3 coding sequence is TGTGCCAGCAAGGAGGGCGGTTACAATGAGCAGTTCTTC. Translation gives CASKEGGYNEQFF. The chain has TRBV6-5 and TRBJ2-1; TRBD2 is a possible D gene (6 bases). Germline V gene data show CDR1 as MNHEY and CDR2 as SVGAGI. The V end lost 7 bases, the J end lost 4 bases, and 11 bases lay between the germline ends. This CDR3 has 13 amino acids.

The rearrangement joins TRBV19 to TRBJ1-5; 8 bases align to TRBD1. Trimming removed 2 bases from V and 4 bases from J; junction bases left unmatched: 7. This CDR3 is 16 amino acids long. Germline CDR1 LNHDA, CDR2 SQIVND (reference sequence). The CDR3 spells CASSISGQVGNQPQHF. The CDR3 nucleotides are TGTGCCAGTAGTATATCGGGACAGGTAGGAAATCAGCCCCAGCATTTT. The full variable domain, its missing parts supplied by reference TRBV19 and TRBJ1-5, is DGGITQSPKYLFRKEGQNVTLSCEQNLNHDAMYWYRQDPGQGLRLIYYSQIVNDFQKGDIAEGYSVSREKKESFPLTVTSAQKNPTAFYLCASSISGQVGNQPQHFGDGTRLSIL.

This chain uses TRBV19 with TRBJ1-3, with a possible D match to TRBD1 (6 bases). Trimming removed 10 bases from V and 4 bases from J, with 17 bases in between. This CDR3 has 14 residues. Germline loops: CDR1 LNHDA, CDR2 SQIVND (reference sequence). The CDR3 spells CATLMGAQGNTIYF. For the CDR3, the DNA is TGTGCCACCCTGATGGGGGCGCAAGGAAACACCATATATTTT.

V and J are TRBV6-2 or TRBV6-3 and TRBJ2-2; perhaps TRBD1 as D (6 bases). This CDR3 has 16 amino acids. Trimming cost V 2 bases and J 2 bases, with 12 bases left between them. Looked up from germline, CDR1 is MNHEY and CDR2 is SVGEGT. As DNA, the CDR3 is TGTGCCAGCAGTTACCGAAGACAGGATAACACCGGGGAGCTGTTTTTT. Translated, it gives CASSYRRQDNTGELFF.

V and J are TRBV27 and TRBJ2-1; D not certain. The CDR3 covers 13 residues. From germline, CDR1 is MNHEY and CDR2 SMNVEV (reference sequence). V was clipped by 3 bases and J by 9 bases, with 12 bases between them. DNA for the CDR3: TGTGCCAGCAGTTTTACGGAGCGCGGTGAGCAGTTCTTC. Its protein is CASSFTERGEQFF.

This chain uses TRBV5-6 with TRBJ2-5; 7 bases are shared with TRBD2. Germline V lookup: CDR1 SGHDT, CDR2 YYEEEE. Trimming at V came to 1 base and at J to 0 bases, leaving 9 bases not matched to a gene. CDR3 size: 17 residues. CDR3 coding DNA: TGTGCCAGCAGCTTGCGCCGGAGCGGGGTATACCAAGAGACCCAGTACTTC. It specifies CASSLRRSGVYQETQYF.

Details on this clone: One end of the junction does not line up with germline, which may come from a read error. The J gene is TRBJ1-1, the V gene TRBV6-5; D not certain. The CDR3 runs 11 residues. The germline V gene encodes CDR1 MNHEY and CDR2 SVGAGI. CDR3 nucleotide sequence: TGTGCCAACAGTTACGGGAGGAGAGCTTTCTTT. Residues: CANSYGRRAFF.

This rearrangement joins TRBV30 to TRBJ1-3; 7 bases match TRBD1. The CDR3 length is 15 residues. V lost 3 bases, J lost 4 bases, and 9 bases stayed unmatched. Germline values: CDR1 GTSNPN, CDR2 SVGIG (reference sequence). This CDR3 is CAWSGLGQTGNTIYF. The CDR3 bases are TGTGCCTGGAGCGGATTGGGACAGACGGGAAACACCATATATTTT.

J is TRBJ1-6 and V is TRBV7-9; TRBD1 aligns across 10 bases. Per the germline V gene, CDR1 is SEHNR and CDR2 is FQNEAQ (reference sequence). The V gene end was trimmed by 8 bases and the J gene end by 9 bases; junction bases not matched to a gene: 13. The CDR3 is 16 amino acids. The DNA of the CDR3 is TGTGCCAGCCGTCCCCCAGGGGACAGGGGCACTTCACCCCTCCACTTT. It is translated as CASRPPGDRGTSPLHF.

This sequence joins TRBV27 and TRBJ1-1, with D possibly being TRBD1 (6 bases). The length of the CDR3 is 16 residues. Germline CDR1 reads MNHEY; CDR2 reads SMNVEV (reference sequence). The V gene lost 3 bases and the J gene lost 0 bases, with 14 bases spanning the gap. The CDR3 here is CASSFNSDRLNTEAFF. CDR3 nucleotide sequence: TGTGCCAGCAGTTTCAACTCTGACAGGCTGAACACTGAAGCTTTCTTT.

The rearrangement uses TRBV15 and TRBJ1-2; D gene uncertain. There are 15 residues in the CDR3. The V gene lost 4 bases and the J gene lost 4 bases, with 16 bases spanning the gap. Germline lookup yields CDR1 LNHNV and CDR2 YYDKDF (reference sequence). The CDR3 loop is CATSIDLEYFYGYTF. As DNA, the CDR3 is TGTGCCACCAGCATCGATCTAGAGTACTTCTATGGCTACACCTTC.

This clone was counted once. The chain carries TRBV6-5 and TRBJ1-5; tentative D call: TRBD1 (5 bases). Trimming pared 6 bases from V and 9 bases from J, leaving 21 bases between. Per germline, CDR1 MNHEY and CDR2 SVGAGI. This CDR3 spans 15 amino acids. In DNA, the CDR3 is TGTGCCAGCAGGGTTCTAGACGTGGGGCAACGGCCCCAGCATTTT. Translating gives CASRVLDVGQRPQHF.

The J gene is TRBJ1-6, the V gene TRBV6-5, with D possibly TRBD1 on 5 matching bases. The CDR3 totals 14 residues. The V end was cut by 4 bases, the J end by 7 bases, with 11 bases between. Germline CDR1 and CDR2: MNHEY and SVGAGI. The CDR3 here is CASSSDTNNSPLHF. The CDR3 coding sequence is TGTGCCAGCAGTTCGGACACGAACAATTCACCCCTCCACTTT.

This chain links TRBV4-1 with TRBJ2-2; tentatively, D is TRBD2 (5 bases). This CDR3 spans 17 amino acids. V gave up 0 bases and J gave up 2 bases, with 13 bases separating them. Germline CDR1 and CDR2: MGHRA and YSYEKL. The CDR3 DNA sequence: TGCGCCAGCAGCCAAGATTGGAGCGGAGCTAACACCGGGGAGCTGTTTTTT. This encodes CASSQDWSGANTGELFF.

The V gene is TRBV5-4, the J gene TRBJ1-1, with D unclear. The V end lost 1 base, the J end lost 4 bases, and 11 bases lay between the germline ends. Germline V lookup: CDR1 SGHNT, CDR2 YYREEE (reference sequence). The CDR3 has 14 amino acids. The CDR3 is CASSLWSGSTEAFF. The CDR3 nucleotides are TGTGCCAGCAGCTTGTGGAGTGGGAGCACTGAAGCTTTCTTT.

In its sample, this clone was seen once. The V call is TRBV13, the J call TRBJ2-6; no definite D call. V shed 2 bases and J shed 0 bases, with 14 bases lying between them. Per germline, CDR1 PRHDT and CDR2 FYEKMQ (reference sequence). This CDR3 has 18 amino acids. The CDR3 spells CASSLNTVISSGANVLTF. In DNA, the CDR3 is TGTGCCAGCAGCTTAAATACAGTAATCAGCTCTGGGGCCAACGTCCTGACTTTC.

The chain uses TRBV19 and TRBJ1-1; D gene unclear. This CDR3 contains 12 residues. Trimming removed 10 bases from V and 5 bases from J, with 14 bases in between. Germline V CDR1 and CDR2: LNHDA, SQIVND (reference sequence). The CDR3 DNA reads as TGTGCCACGGTTGCACGGAGGACTGAAGCTTTCTTT. Its protein is CATVARRTEAFF.

In its sample, this clone was seen once. The genes are TRBV19 and TRBJ2-5; 8 bases are shared with TRBD2. This CDR3 contains 13 residues. Germline loops: CDR1 LNHDA, CDR2 SQIVND (reference sequence). Trimming at V came to 5 bases and at J to 9 bases, leaving 8 bases not matched to a gene. DNA of the CDR3: TGTGCCAGTAGTCCAGAAGTAGCGGGGCCCCAGTACTTC. Protein sequence: CASSPEVAGPQYF.

The chain couples TRBV19 to TRBJ1-1, with D tentatively TRBD1 (6 bases). The V end was cut by 4 bases, the J end by 0 bases, with 9 bases between. Germline values: CDR1 LNHDA, CDR2 SQIVND (reference sequence). The CDR3 has 14 amino acids. DNA for the CDR3: TGTGCCAGTAGTAGGGAGGGGGTGAACACTGAAGCTTTCTTT. Its translation: CASSREGVNTEAFF.

As for this clone: The junction and the germline gene differ at one end; a read error may be behind it. The sample holds other DNA sequences that translate to the same CDR3. The J gene is TRBJ2-6, the V gene TRBV18; 10 bases map to TRBD1. The germline gives CDR1 KGHSH, CDR2 LQKENI. CDR3 length: 16 amino acids. Written as DNA, the CDR3 is TGTGCCAGCTCACCACGGACAGGGGGACGGGCCAACGTCCTGACTTTT. Translation: CASSPRTGGRANVLTF.

The CDR3 sequence: CAISESLTDSGANVLTF. The CDR3 DNA is TGTGCCATCAGTGAGTCTTTGACAGACTCTGGGGCCAACGTCCTGACTTTC. The chain carries TRBV10-3 and TRBJ2-6; the D gene is possibly TRBD1 (5 bases). Trimming took off 0 bases at V and 0 bases at J, with 9 bases between the two ends. Per germline, CDR1 ENHRY and CDR2 SYGVKD. The CDR3 has 17 amino acids.

The V call is TRBV7-9, the J call TRBJ2-5; tentatively, D is TRBD2 (6 bases). This CDR3 has 15 residues. The V and J ends lost 5 bases and 5 bases respectively, with 18 bases between them. Germline assignment: CDR1 SEHNR and CDR2 FQNEAQ (reference sequence). The CDR3, as DNA: TGTGCCAGCAGCCCCCGCCAACTAGCTTTGGAGACCCAGTACTTC. Protein: CASSPRQLALETQYF.

The CDR3 DNA sequence: TGTGCCAGCAGCGACAGATCGAACACTGAAGCTTTCTTT. As protein: CASSDRSNTEAFF. The V gene is TRBV9, the J gene TRBJ1-1; no clear D. The CDR3 is made up of 13 amino acids. In germline, CDR1 is SGDLS, CDR2 YYNGEE. V was trimmed by 3 bases and J by 1 base, leaving 7 bases between them.

The chain is built from TRBV19 and TRBJ1-1; TRBD1 matches at 7 bases. V shed 5 bases and J 6 bases; nucleotides not matched to a gene: 9. Germline values: CDR1 LNHDA, CDR2 SQIVND (reference sequence). The length of the CDR3 is 14 residues. The DNA for the CDR3 is TGTGCCAGTAGTTTTTTAGGGGGCGCAGCTGAAGCTTTCTTT. It translates to CASSFLGGAAEAFF. The whole variable domain, filled in from reference TRBV19 and TRBJ1-1, reads DGGITQSPKYLFRKEGQNVTLSCEQNLNHDAMYWYRQDPGQGLRLIYYSQIVNDFQKGDIAEGYSVSREKKESFPLTVTSAQKNPTAFYLCASSFLGGAAEAFFGQGTRLTVV.

This chain joins TRBV11-2 and TRBJ2-7; perhaps TRBD2 as D (6 bases). Looked up from germline, CDR1 is SGHAT and CDR2 is FQNNGV. V lost 4 bases to trimming and J lost 3 bases, with 7 bases between them. CDR3 length: 12 amino acids. The CDR3 DNA sequence: TGTGCCAGCAGCTATAGCGGCTACGAGCAGTACTTC. Its translation is CASSYSGYEQYF.

The rearrangement uses TRBV3-1 (or the pseudogene TRBV3-2) and TRBJ1-2; D unclear. V was trimmed by 1 base and J by 7 bases, leaving 16 bases between them. The CDR3 is 15 residues long. Germline CDR1 reads LGHDT; CDR2 reads YNNKEL (reference sequence). The CDR3 nucleotides read TGTGCCAGCAGCCAAGTTAATCCGAATCAGGCTGGCTACACCTTC. Its translation: CASSQVNPNQAGYTF.

J is TRBJ2-1 and V is TRBV7-9, with D tentatively TRBD1 (5 bases). The CDR3 has 15 residues. Germline CDR1 reads SEHNR; CDR2 reads FQNEAQ (reference sequence). Between the trimmed V and J ends, which lost 5 bases and 0 bases, there was a span of 11 bases. This CDR3 is CASSPDSHSYNEQFF. CDR3 bases: TGTGCCAGCAGCCCAGACAGTCACTCCTACAATGAGCAGTTCTTC.

A single count supports this clone. CDR3 bases: TGTGCCAGCAGCGTAGCGGCTAGCGGGGGGGAGACCCAGTACTTC. Its protein product is CASSVAASGGETQYF. This chain links TRBV9 with TRBJ2-5; 11 bases map to TRBD2. In germline, CDR1 is SGDLS, CDR2 YYNGEE. The CDR3 sequence is 15 residues long. With V trimmed by 0 bases and J by 5 bases, 3 bases remained unmatched.